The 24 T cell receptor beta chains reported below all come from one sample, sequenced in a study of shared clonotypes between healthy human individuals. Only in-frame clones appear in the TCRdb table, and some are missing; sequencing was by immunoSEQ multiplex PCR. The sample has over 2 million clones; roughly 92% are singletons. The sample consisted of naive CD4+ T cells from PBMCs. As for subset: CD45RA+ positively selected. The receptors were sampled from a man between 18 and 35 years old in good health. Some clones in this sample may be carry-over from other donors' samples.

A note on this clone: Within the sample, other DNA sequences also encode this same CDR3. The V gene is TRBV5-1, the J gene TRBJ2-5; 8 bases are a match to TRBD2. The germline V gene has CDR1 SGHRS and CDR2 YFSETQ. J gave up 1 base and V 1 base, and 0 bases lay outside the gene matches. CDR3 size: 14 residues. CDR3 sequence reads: CASSLTSGQETQYF. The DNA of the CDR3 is TGCGCCAGCAGCTTGACTAGCGGCCAAGAGACCCAGTACTTC.

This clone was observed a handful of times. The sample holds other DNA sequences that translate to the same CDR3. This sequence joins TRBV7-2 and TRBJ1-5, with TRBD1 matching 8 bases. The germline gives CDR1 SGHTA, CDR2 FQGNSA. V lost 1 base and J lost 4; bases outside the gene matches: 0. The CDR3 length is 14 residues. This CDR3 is CASSLDRGNQPQHF. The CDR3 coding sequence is TGTGCCAGCAGCTTAGACAGGGGGAATCAGCCCCAGCATTTT.

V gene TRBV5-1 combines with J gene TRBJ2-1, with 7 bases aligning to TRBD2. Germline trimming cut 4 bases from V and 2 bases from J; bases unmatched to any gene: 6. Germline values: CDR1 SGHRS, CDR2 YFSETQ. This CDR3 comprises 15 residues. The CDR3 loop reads CASSPGRGAYNEQFF. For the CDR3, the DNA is TGCGCCAGCAGCCCGGGGAGGGGTGCCTACAATGAGCAGTTCTTC.

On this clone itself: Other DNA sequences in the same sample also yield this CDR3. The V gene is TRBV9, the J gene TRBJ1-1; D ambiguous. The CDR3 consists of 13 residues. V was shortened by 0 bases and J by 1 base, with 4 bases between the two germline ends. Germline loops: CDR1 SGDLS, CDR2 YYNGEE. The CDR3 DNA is TGTGCCAGCAGCGTAGCCCAGAACACTGAAGCTTTCTTT. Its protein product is CASSVAQNTEAFF.

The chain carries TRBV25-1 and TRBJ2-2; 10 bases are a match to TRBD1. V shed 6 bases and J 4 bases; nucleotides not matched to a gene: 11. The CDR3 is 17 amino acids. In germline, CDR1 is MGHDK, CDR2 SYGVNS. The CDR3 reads CASRDRGAKGFTGELFF. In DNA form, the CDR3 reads TGTGCCAGCAGGGACAGGGGGGCGAAGGGGTTCACCGGGGAGCTGTTTTTT.

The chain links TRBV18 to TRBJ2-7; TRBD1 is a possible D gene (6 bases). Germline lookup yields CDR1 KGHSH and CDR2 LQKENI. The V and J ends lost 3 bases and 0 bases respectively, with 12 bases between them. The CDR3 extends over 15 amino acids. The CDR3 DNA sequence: TGTGCCAGCTCACCCTCAGGGGATATCTCCTACGAGCAGTACTTC. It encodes CASSPSGDISYEQYF.

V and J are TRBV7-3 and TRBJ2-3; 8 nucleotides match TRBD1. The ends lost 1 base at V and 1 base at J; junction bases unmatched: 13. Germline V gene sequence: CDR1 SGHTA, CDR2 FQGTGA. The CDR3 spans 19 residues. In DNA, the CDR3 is TGTGCCAGCAGCTTAATTGCCACAGGGGGTGGCCCAGGCACAGATACGCAGTATTTT. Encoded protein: CASSLIATGGGPGTDTQYF.

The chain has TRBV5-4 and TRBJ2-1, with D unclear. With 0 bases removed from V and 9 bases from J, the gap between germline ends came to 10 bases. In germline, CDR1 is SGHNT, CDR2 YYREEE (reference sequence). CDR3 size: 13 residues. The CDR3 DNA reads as TGTGCCAGCAGCTTGGTCGCCTCGGGTGAGCAGTTCTTC. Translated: CASSLVASGEQFF.

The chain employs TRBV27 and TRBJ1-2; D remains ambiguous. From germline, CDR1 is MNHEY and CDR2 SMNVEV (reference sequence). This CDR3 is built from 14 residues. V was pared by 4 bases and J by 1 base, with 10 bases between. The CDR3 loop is CASSSPRDNYGYTF. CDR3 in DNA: TGTGCCAGCAGTTCCCCTCGAGATAACTATGGCTACACCTTC.

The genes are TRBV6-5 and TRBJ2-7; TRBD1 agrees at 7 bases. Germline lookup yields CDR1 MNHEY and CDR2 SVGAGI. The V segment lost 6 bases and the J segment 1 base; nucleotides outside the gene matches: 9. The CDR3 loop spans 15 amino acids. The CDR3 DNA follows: TGTGCCAGCAGACCAGGACAGGCCCTTTCCTACGAGCAGTACTTC. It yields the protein CASRPGQALSYEQYF.

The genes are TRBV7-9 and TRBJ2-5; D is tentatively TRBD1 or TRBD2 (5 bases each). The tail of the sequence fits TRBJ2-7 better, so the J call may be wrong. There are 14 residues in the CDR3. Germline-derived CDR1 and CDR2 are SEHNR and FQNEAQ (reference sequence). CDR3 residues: CASSLAGPLHEQYF. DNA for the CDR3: TGTGCCAGCAGCTTAGCGGGACCCCTCCACGAGCAGTACTTC.

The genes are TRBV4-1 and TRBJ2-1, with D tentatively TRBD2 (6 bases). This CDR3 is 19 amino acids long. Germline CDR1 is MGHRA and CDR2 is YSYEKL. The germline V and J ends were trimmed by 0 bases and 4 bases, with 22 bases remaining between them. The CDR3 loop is CASSQDWAPGLRGYNEQFF. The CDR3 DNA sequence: TGCGCCAGCAGCCAAGATTGGGCCCCGGGACTCCGAGGATACAATGAGCAGTTCTTC.

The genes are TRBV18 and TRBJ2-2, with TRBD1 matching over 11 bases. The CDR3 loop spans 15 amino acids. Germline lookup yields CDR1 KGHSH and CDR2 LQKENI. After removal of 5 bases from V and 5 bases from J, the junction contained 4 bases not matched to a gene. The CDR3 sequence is CASSLDRGRTGELFF. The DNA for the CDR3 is TGTGCCAGCTCATTGGACAGGGGGCGAACCGGGGAGCTGTTTTTT.

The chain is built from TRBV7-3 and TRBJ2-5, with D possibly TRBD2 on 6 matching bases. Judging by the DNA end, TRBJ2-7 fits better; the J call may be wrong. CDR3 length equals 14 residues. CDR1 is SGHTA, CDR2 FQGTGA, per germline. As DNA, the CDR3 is TGTGCCAGCAGCCCCTCGGGAGCCTCCTACGAGCAGTACTTC. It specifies CASSPSGASYEQYF.

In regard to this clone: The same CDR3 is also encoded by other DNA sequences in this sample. CDR3 sequence reads: CASSSGTGRYEQYF. Here the CDR3 DNA reads TGTGCCAGCTCATCCGGGACAGGGAGGTACGAGCAGTACTTC. The chain links TRBV18 to TRBJ2-7, with 9 bases fitting TRBD1. Germline loops: CDR1 KGHSH, CDR2 LQKENI. The junction had 6 bases not matched to a gene; V was cut back by 5 bases and J by 4 bases. CDR3 length equals 14 residues. Drawing the rest from reference TRBV18 and TRBJ2-7, the complete variable domain is NAGVMQNPRHLVRRRGQEARLRCSPMKGHSHVYWYRQLPEEGLKFMVYLQKENIIDESGMPKERFSAEFPKEGPSILRIQQVVRGDSAAYFCASSSGTGRYEQYFGPGTRLTVT.

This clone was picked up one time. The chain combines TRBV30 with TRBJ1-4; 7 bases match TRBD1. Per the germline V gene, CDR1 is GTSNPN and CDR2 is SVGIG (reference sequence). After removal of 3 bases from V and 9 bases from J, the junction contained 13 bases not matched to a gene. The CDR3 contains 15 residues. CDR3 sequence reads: CAWSPRGGAGKKLFF. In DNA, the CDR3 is TGTGCCTGGAGCCCCAGGGGGGGTGCCGGGAAAAAACTGTTTTTT.

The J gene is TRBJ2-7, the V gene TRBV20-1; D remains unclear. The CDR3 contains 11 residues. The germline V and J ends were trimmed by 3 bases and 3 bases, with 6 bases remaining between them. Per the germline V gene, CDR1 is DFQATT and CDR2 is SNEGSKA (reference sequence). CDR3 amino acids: CSASEDYEQYF. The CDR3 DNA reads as TGCAGTGCTAGTGAAGACTACGAGCAGTACTTC.

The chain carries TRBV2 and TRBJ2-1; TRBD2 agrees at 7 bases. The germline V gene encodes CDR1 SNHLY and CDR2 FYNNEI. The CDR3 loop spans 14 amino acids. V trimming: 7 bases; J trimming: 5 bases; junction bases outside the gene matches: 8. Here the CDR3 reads CASKSSGPNNEQFF. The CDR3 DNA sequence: TGTGCCAGCAAGAGTAGCGGGCCCAACAATGAGCAGTTCTTC.

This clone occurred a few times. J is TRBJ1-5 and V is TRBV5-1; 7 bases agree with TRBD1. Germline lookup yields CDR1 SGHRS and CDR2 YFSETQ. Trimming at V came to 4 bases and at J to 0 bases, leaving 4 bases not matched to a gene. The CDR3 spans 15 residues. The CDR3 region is CASSPGTVSNQPQHF. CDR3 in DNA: TGCGCCAGCAGCCCGGGGACAGTTAGCAATCAGCCCCAGCATTTT.

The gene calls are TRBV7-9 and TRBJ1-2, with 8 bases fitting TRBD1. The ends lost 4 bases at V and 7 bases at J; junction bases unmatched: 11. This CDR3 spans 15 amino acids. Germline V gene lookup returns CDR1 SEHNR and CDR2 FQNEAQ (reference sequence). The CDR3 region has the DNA TGTGCCAGCAGCTGGGTTTACGGACAGGGCACTGGCTACACCTTC. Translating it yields CASSWVYGQGTGYTF. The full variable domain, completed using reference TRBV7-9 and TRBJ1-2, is DTGVSQNPRHKITKRGQNVTFRCDPISEHNRLYWYRQTLGQGPEFLTYFQNEAQLEKSRLLSDRFSAERPKGSFSTLEIQRTEQGDSAMYLCASSWVYGQGTGYTFGSGTRLTVV.

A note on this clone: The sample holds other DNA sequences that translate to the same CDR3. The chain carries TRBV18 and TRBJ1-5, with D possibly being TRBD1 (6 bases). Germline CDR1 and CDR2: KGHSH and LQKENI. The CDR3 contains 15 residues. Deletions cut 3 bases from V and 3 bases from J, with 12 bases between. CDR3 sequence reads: CASSPGQGPNQPQHF. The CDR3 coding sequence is TGTGCCAGCTCACCTGGTCAGGGGCCCAATCAGCCCCAGCATTTT.

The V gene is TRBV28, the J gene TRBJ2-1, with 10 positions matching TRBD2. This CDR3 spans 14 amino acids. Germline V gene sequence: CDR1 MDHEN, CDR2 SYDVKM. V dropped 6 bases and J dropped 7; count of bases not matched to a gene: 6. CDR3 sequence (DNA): TGTGCCAGCAGACCGAGCGGGAGGGGGAATGAGCAGTTCTTC. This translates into CASRPSGRGNEQFF.

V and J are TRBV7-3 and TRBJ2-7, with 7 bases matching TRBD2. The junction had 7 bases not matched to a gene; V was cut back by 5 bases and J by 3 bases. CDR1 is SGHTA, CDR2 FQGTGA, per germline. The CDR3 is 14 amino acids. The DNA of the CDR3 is TGTGCCAGCAGCCCTATCGCGGGAGTCTACGAGCAGTACTTC. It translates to CASSPIAGVYEQYF. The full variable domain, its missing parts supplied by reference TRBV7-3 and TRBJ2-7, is GAGVSQTPSNKVTEKGKYVELRCDPISGHTALYWYRQSLGQGPEFLIYFQGTGAADDSGLPNDRFFAVRPEGSVSTLKIQRTERGDSAVYLCASSPIAGVYEQYFGPGTRLTVT.

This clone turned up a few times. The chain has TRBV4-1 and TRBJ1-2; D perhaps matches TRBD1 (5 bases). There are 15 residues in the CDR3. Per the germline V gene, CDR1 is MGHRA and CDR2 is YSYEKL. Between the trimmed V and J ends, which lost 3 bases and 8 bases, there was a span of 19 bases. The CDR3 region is CASSQTSQGVRGYTF. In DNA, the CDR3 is TGCGCCAGCAGCCAGACATCCCAGGGTGTTCGGGGCTACACCTTC.